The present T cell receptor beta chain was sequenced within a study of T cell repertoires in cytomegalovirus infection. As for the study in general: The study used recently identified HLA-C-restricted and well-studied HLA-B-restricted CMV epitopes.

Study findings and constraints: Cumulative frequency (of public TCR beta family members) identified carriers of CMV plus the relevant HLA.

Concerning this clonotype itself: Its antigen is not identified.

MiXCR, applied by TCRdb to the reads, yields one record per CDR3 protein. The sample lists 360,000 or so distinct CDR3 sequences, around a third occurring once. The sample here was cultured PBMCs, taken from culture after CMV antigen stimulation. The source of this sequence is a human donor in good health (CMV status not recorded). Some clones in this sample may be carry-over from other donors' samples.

The CDR3 loop is CSAYGPSGPPGEQYF. For the CDR3, the DNA is TGCAGTGCTTACGGGCCTAGCGGGCCTCCTGGCGAGCAGTACTTC. The chain uses TRBV20-1 and TRBJ2-7; 8 bases line up with TRBD2. Germline loops: CDR1 DFQATT, CDR2 SNEGSKA (reference sequence). J was trimmed by 6 bases and V by 5 bases; bases with no gene match: 15. This CDR3 contains 15 residues.